This is a list of T cell receptor beta chains from one sample in a study of Ad26.COV2.S vaccination and SARS-CoV-2 variants. Profiled with immunoSEQ multiplex PCR; TCRdb holds only in-frame clones, not every one. Among some 300,000 clones listed, about 82% were seen once. The sequencing here drew on peripheral blood, taken in a trial of Ad26.COV2.S vaccine versus placebo. Every receptor here comes from a person between 18 and 65 years old who received the Ad26.COV2.S COVID-19 vaccine or a placebo. The CDR3 runs from the conserved cysteine through the conserved F or W. D genes are given only for firm matches. Size values are once, few and many counts, or a class for expanded clones, and some rows have none.

TRBJ2-7,once,TRBV6-6,-,CASSYSKYAPGYEQYF,TGTGCCAGCAGTTATTCTAAATATGCCCCAGGTTACGAGCAGTACTTC
TRBJ1-5,-,TRBV12-5,-,CASGLLPANQPQHF,TGTGCTAGTGGTCTACTCCCGGCAAATCAGCCCCAGCATTTT
TRBJ2-5,-,TRBV29-1,TRBD1,CSKQGAGETQYF,TGCAGCAAACAGGGGGCGGGGGAGACCCAGTACTTC
TRBJ2-7,-,TRBV10-3,TRBD1,CASKTGTGDFNEQYF,TGTGCCTCCAAAACCGGGACAGGGGATTTTAACGAGCAGTACTTC
TRBJ1-3,-,TRBV5-1,TRBD1,CASTPGTAGNTIYF,TGCGCCAGCACGCCCGGGACAGCTGGAAACACCATATATTTT
TRBJ1-1,-,TRBV11-2,-,CASSLPMMNWNTEAFF,TGTGCCAGCAGCCTCCCCATGATGAACTGGAACACTGAAGCTTTCTTT
TRBJ1-1,-,TRBV5-4,-,CASSLDVGRSTEAFF,TGTGCCAGCAGCTTGGATGTGGGAAGGAGCACTGAAGCTTTCTTT
TRBJ2-1,-,TRBV25-1,-,CASSEAGLPHNEQFF,TGTGCCAGCAGTGAGGCAGGGTTACCCCACAATGAGCAGTTCTTC
TRBJ2-3,-,TRBV5-1,TRBD2,CASSLSSGGTDTQYF,TGCGCCAGCAGCTTGTCTAGCGGGGGCACAGATACGCAGTATTTT
TRBJ2-3,-,TRBV7-9,-,CASSLADSAPQTDTQYF,TGTGCCAGCAGCTTAGCGGACAGCGCACCTCAAACAGATACGCAGTATTTT
TRBJ2-3,-,TRBV19,-,CASSTDWWSQYF,TGTGCCAGTAGTACCGACTGGTGGTCGCAGTATTTT
TRBJ2-7,few,TRBV20-1,-,CSAGTWYEQYF,TGCAGTGCCGGGACCTGGTACGAGCAGTACTTC
TRBJ2-5,-,TRBV5-4,-,CASSPSGDSGFQETQYF,TGTGCCAGCAGCCCCTCAGGGGATAGCGGATTTCAAGAGACCCAGTACTTC
TRBJ1-5,once,TRBV14,-,CASSQQAPQGRCNQPQHF,TGTGCCAGCAGCCAACAAGCACCACAGGGAAGGTGCAATCAGCCCCAGCATTTT
TRBJ1-1,-,TRBV5-1,-,CASSHSKNTEAFF,TGCGCCAGCAGCCACTCCAAGAACACTGAAGCTTTCTTT
TRBJ2-5,-,TRBV29-1,TRBD2,CSVEWRGASKTQYF,TGCAGCGTTGAGTGGCGGGGGGCTTCAAAGACCCAGTACTTC
TRBJ2-2,-,TRBV18,-,CASSSGLMNTGELFF,TGTGCCAGCTCGTCGGGACTGATGAACACCGGGGAGCTGTTTTTT
TRBJ1-6,-,TRBV2,-,CASSENRGPVALHF,TGTGCCAGCAGTGAGAACAGAGGTCCCGTAGCCCTCCACTTT
TRBJ2-7,-,TRBV11-3,TRBD2,CASSSGDSYEQYF,TGTGCCAGCTCTAGCGGGGACTCCTACGAGCAGTACTTC
TRBJ1-4,-,TRBV29-1,-,CSWYTTNEKLFF,TGCAGCTGGTACACAACTAATGAAAAACTGTTTTTT
TRBJ1-1,-,TRBV5-6,-,CASSSPLQGGTEAFF,TGTGCCAGCAGCTCCCCACTACAGGGCGGGACTGAAGCTTTCTTT
TRBJ1-2,once,TRBV29-1,TRBD1,CSVAVSGRGYGYTF,TGCAGCGTTGCGGTATCGGGCAGGGGGTACGGCTACACCTTC
TRBJ2-5,-,TRBV7-9,-,CASSLDGAPQYF,TGTGCCAGCAGCTTAGATGGGGCTCCCCAGTACTTC
TRBJ2-7,-,TRBV5-1,-,CASSLGQSYGEQYF,TGCGCCAGCAGCTTGGGCCAGTCCTATGGCGAGCAGTACTTC
TRBJ2-1,-,TRBV19,TRBD2,CASSLGLPYNEQFF,TGTGCCAGTAGTCTGGGACTACCCTACAATGAGCAGTTCTTC
TRBJ2-3,once,TRBV19,-,CASRPWGGSDTQYF,TGTGCCAGTAGGCCTTGGGGAGGATCAGATACGCAGTATTTT
TRBJ1-6,-,TRBV27,-,CASSLSRGAWGSPLHF,TGTGCCAGCAGTTTATCTAGGGGCGCATGGGGTTCACCCCTCCACTTT
TRBJ1-2,-,TRBV7-2,-,CASSSRNYGYTF,TGTGCCAGCAGCTCAAGAAACTATGGCTACACCTTC
TRBJ1-2,-,TRBV7-8,-,CASSLRQAHGYTF,TGTGCCAGCAGCTTGAGACAGGCTCATGGCTACACCTTC
TRBJ1-6,-,TRBV6-5,-,CASSAAGHLLHF,TGTGCCAGCAGCGCGGCGGGCCATTTGCTCCACTTT
TRBJ1-3,-,TRBV5-1,TRBD1,CASSSTGGSGNTIYF,TGCGCCAGCAGCTCAACAGGGGGCAGTGGAAACACCATATATTTT
TRBJ1-2,-,TRBV28,TRBD1,CASSLGTGILSGYTF,TGTGCCAGCAGTTTAGGGACAGGGATCTTAAGTGGCTACACCTTC
TRBJ2-5,-,TRBV29-1,-,CSAGVGQETQYF,TGCAGCGCCGGCGTCGGCCAAGAGACCCAGTACTTC
TRBJ2-2,-,TRBV7-9,-,CASSDGASAPGSGTGELFF,TGTGCCAGCAGCGACGGGGCTTCGGCCCCCGGGAGTGGAACCGGGGAGCTGTTTTTT
TRBJ2-5,-,TRBV10-3,TRBD1,CAISGSTGQETQYF,TGTGCCATCAGTGGATCGACAGGGCAAGAGACCCAGTACTTC
TRBJ2-3,-,TRBV19,-,CASSRPSARGGTDTQYF,TGTGCCAGTAGTAGGCCGAGTGCCAGGGGCGGGACAGATACGCAGTATTTT
TRBJ2-6,-,TRBV2,-,CASSGTRAGANVLTF,TGTGCCAGCAGTGGGACAAGAGCTGGGGCCAACGTCCTGACTTTC
TRBJ2-7,-,TRBV18,TRBD2,CASSLYRRPGTSGDVYEQYF,TGTGCCAGCTCACTATACAGGCGTCCCGGGACTAGCGGGGACGTATACGAGCAGTACTTC
TRBJ2-2,-,TRBV24-1,TRBD2,CATSDPGLAYTGELFF,TGTGCCACCAGTGACCCAGGACTAGCCTACACCGGGGAGCTGTTTTTT
TRBJ2-3,-,TRBV7-2,TRBD1,CASSLRTGGTDTQYF,TGTGCCAGCAGCTTAAGGACAGGGGGAACAGATACGCAGTATTTT
TRBJ1-2,once,TRBV28,-,CASSFLTLNYGYTF,TGTGCCAGCAGTTTTCTGACCCTCAACTATGGCTACACCTTC
TRBJ1-2,once,TRBV28,TRBD1,CASREQGDYGYTF,TGTGCCAGCAGAGAACAGGGGGACTATGGCTACACCTTC
TRBJ2-3,-,TRBV29-1,-,CSVGLRLGDTQYF,TGCAGCGTCGGTCTGCGACTGGGCGATACGCAGTATTTT
TRBJ1-6,once,TRBV7-9,-,CAGGWDSPLHF,TGTGCCGGGGGCTGGGATTCACCCCTCCACTTT